The rows below give T cell receptor beta chains drawn from one sample of a study of T cell changes during pregnancy in multiple sclerosis. The method was immunoSEQ multiplex PCR; TCRdb's version includes in-frame clones alone and lacks a portion of them. The sample contains approximately 49,000 clones, almost 95% of which appear only once. The input for sequencing was CD4+ T cells from peripheral blood mononuclear cells, taken in the second trimester of pregnancy. The receptor source for this set is a female donor in good health, enrolled as a control in a pregnancy study. The CDR3 runs from the conserved cysteine through the conserved F or W.

v_call	j_call	cdr3_aa
TRBV10-3	TRBJ2-1	CAISESPSGVNNEQFF
TRBV4-2	TRBJ2-6	CASSLGQPLTFSGANVLTF
TRBV9	TRBJ2-7	CASSARPSYEQYF
TRBV2	TRBJ2-5	CASRMTGTQETQYF
TRBV2	TRBJ1-1	CASRDLRTVRDFF
TRBV5-4	TRBJ2-5	CASSSGQVKETQYF
TRBV19	TRBJ1-4	CASSIRGEKLFF
TRBV11-3	TRBJ2-1	CASSKGGGNNEQFF
TRBV5-1	TRBJ2-1	CASSLLAGSDEQFF
TRBV9	TRBJ2-7	CASSPGLAGGNEQYF
TRBV28	TRBJ1-5	CASTRGGLVASSNQPQHF
TRBV14	NA	CASSPLGPYRGNEQYF
TRBV7-9	TRBJ1-2	CASSPGGNLGYVNYGYTF
TRBV9	TRBJ2-5	CASSGGGRGVETQYF
TRBV27	TRBJ2-3	CASSLLGTDTQYF
TRBV5-1	TRBJ2-7	CASSFREGYEQYF
TRBV27	TRBJ2-1	CASTPGQTNEQFF
TRBV5-1	TRBJ1-2	CASSSTPGTGYTF
TRBV11-3	TRBJ2-1	CASSFGGADEQFF
TRBV19	TRBJ1-1	CASRGTGEAFF
TRBV19	TRBJ1-5	CASSIERQYQPQHF
TRBV28	TRBJ2-3	CASSGTTRTAGDTQYF
TRBV21-1	TRBJ2-7	CASSDEQAYEQYF
TRBV2	TRBJ2-7	CASSSLTGYAYEQYF
TRBV6-1	TRBJ2-7	CASSYRDRVRF
TRBV9	TRBJ2-7	CASSVRGTSYEQYF
TRBV4-1	TRBJ1-3	CASSQQRVTGLYGNTIYF
TRBV5-1	TRBJ2-3	CASSLVAQGGDTQYF
TRBV29-1	TRBJ1-1	CSVQLHRDREAFF
TRBV19	TRBJ1-2	CASHSSGGRYGYTF
TRBV18	TRBJ2-2	CASSPPSGPSNTGELFF
TRBV5-1	TRBJ2-5	CASSATGKRTQYF
TRBV7-2	TRBJ1-2	CASSPRPYMAVYTF
TRBV7-2	TRBJ1-4	CASSFPDYRSNEKLFF
TRBV30	TRBJ1-1	CAWSLMTGGTEAFF
TRBV27	TRBJ2-1	CASSLAGGTYNEQFF
TRBV5-4	TRBJ1-1	CASSFKPGQNEAFF
TRBV6-1	TRBJ1-1	CASSEIRRRGNTEAFF
TRBV30	TRBJ1-3	CAWSVRGFRDGNTIYF
TRBV27	TRBJ2-7	CASSSPGQGRSYEQYF
TRBV28	TRBJ1-1	CASSALTGGSAEAFF
TRBV2	TRBJ2-3	CASSERAGVALPQYF
TRBV6-4	TRBJ2-7	CASSPMGGGTYEQYF
TRBV5-4	NA	CASSFNRGQDEQYF
TRBV25-1	TRBJ1-6	CACGDQAYRPLHF
TRBV30	TRBJ2-3	CAWMRGRFTDTQYF
TRBV28	TRBJ2-3	CASRIGGGDTQYF
TRBV4-1	TRBJ1-3	CASSQGRQGYASSGNTIYF
TRBV9	TRBJ2-1	CASSVLAGGERFF
TRBV4-2	TRBJ2-7	CASSQDLYGDTYEQYF
TRBV11-2	TRBJ2-1	CASSQRGSGEQFF
TRBV19	TRBJ1-6	CASSMFRENSPLHF
TRBV18	TRBJ1-5	CASSPGGWTESNQPQHF
TRBV5-1	TRBJ2-3	CASSLLGTSGSLDTQYF
TRBV2	TRBJ1-2	CASSEAPGKIYGYTF